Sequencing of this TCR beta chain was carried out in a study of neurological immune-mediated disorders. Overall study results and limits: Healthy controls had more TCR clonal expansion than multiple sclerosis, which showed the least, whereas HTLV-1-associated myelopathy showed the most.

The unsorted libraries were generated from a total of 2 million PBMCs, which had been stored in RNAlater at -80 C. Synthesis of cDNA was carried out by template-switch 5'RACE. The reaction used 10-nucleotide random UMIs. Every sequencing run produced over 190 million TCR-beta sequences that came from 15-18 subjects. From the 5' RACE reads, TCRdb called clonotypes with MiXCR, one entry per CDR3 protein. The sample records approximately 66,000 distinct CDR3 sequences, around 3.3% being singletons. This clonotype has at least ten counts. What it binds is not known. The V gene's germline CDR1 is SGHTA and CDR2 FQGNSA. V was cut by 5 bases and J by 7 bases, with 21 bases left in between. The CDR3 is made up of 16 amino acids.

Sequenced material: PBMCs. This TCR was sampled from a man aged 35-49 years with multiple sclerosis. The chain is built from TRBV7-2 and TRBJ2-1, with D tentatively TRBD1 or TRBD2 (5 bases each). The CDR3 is CASSRRPGPRPNEQFF. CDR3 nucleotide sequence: TGTGCCAGCAGCCGGAGACCGGGACCCAGGCCTAATGAGCAGTTCTTC.